These T cell receptor beta chains were read from a single sample in a study of cytomegalovirus exposure and HLA in healthy donors. TCRdb keeps only in-frame clones here, not all; method: immunoSEQ multiplex PCR. The top ten hold 4.2% of the sample, which has 100,000 to 150,000 clones, 74% seen once. The specimen sequenced was PBMCs. The receptors derive from a woman between 50 and 59 years old in good health and CMV-seropositive. CDR3s include the opening cysteine and the closing phenylalanine or tryptophan. A D gene is named only where the DNA matches it firmly. A clone size is listed for some rows: how often the clone was seen (once, few, many), or a class if it is expanded.

TRBV18	NA	NA	TRBJ1-4	TGTGCCAGCTCCCAGGGAAATAATGAAAAACTGTTTTTT	CASSQGNNEKLFF
TRBV7-8	NA	NA	TRBJ1-3	TGTGCCAGCAGCTTAGGACTTGGAAGCACCATATATTTT	CASSLGLGSTIYF
TRBV28	few	TRBD1	TRBJ1-4	TGTGCCAGCAGTTCTACAGGGGGGTCTGAAAAACTGTTTTTT	CASSSTGGSEKLFF
TRBV5-4	NA	TRBD2	TRBJ2-3	TGTGCCAGCAGCTTGGCGGGGGGGAGCACAGATACGCAGTATTTT	CASSLAGGSTDTQYF
TRBV9	NA	TRBD1	TRBJ2-2	TGTGCCAGCAGCCCCAGGACAGGTCTTATTCACACCGGGGAGCTGTTTTTT	CASSPRTGLIHTGELFF
TRBV7-2	NA	TRBD1	TRBJ1-2	TGTGCCAGCAGCGTCCCGGGACAGGGATGGAATGGCTACACCTTC	CASSVPGQGWNGYTF
TRBV29-1	NA	NA	TRBJ2-7	TGCAGCGTGGCCGGGATCGTCCCCTACGAGCAGTACTTC	CSVAGIVPYEQYF
TRBV6-5	NA	TRBD2	TRBJ2-3	TGTGCCAGCAGGAGTAGCGGGGGAGGAGATACGCAGTATTTT	CASRSSGGGDTQYF
TRBV5-4	NA	TRBD1	TRBJ1-2	TGTGCCAGCAGCTTGCGACAGGGAGAATATGGCTACACCTTC	CASSLRQGEYGYTF
TRBV5-8	NA	TRBD1	TRBJ1-5	TGTGCCAGCAGCTTTGGACAGGGGTTGGCCCAGCATTTT	CASSFGQGLAQHF
TRBV28	NA	NA	TRBJ2-1	TGTGCTAGCAGTCCTACAGGTCCGAGCTCCTACAATGAGCAGTTCTTC	CASSPTGPSSYNEQFF
TRBV6-5	few	NA	TRBJ1-2	TGTGCCAGCAGTTACTCCCCACAGGAAAACTATGGCTACACCTTC	CASSYSPQENYGYTF
TRBV12-5	once	NA	TRBJ1-6	TGTGCTAGTGGCTTTAATAGCCCTAATTCACCCCTCCACTTT	CASGFNSPNSPLHF
TRBV2	NA	NA	TRBJ2-7	TGTGCCAGCAGTGACCCCCAGTCCTCCTACGAGCAGTACTTC	CASSDPQSSYEQYF